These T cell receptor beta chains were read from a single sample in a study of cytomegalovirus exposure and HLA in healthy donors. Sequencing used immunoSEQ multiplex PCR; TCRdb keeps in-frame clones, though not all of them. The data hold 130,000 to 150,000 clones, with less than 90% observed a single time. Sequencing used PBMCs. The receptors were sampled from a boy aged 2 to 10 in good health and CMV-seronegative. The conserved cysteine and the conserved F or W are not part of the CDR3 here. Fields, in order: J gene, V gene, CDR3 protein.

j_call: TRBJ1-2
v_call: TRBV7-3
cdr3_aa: ASSLRPGYGYT

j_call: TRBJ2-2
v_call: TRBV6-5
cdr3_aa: ASSYGLAGTGELF

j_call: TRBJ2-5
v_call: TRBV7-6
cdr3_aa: ASSLLDRGRETQY

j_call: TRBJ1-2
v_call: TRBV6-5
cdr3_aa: ASRRLNYGYT

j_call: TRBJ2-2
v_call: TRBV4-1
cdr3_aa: ASSLRLADHTGELF

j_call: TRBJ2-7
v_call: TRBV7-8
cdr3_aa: ASSIAGRGGVYEQY

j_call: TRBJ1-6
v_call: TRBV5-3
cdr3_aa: ARSPGGEVGGH

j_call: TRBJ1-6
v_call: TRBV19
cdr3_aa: ASSILGSPLH

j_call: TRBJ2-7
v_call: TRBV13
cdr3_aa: ASSRTLEQY

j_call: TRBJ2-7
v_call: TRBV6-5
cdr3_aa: ASSRDRDYEQY

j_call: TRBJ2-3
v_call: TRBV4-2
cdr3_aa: ASSQPTSGRPSDTQY

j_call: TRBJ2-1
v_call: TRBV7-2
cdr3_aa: ASSSSGGLGNEQF

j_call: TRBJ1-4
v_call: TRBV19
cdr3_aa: ASTRTGDNEKLF

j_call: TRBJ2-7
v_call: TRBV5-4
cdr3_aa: ASKEGVGKRGEQY

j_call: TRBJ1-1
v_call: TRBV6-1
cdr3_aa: ASSRGGYLNTEAF

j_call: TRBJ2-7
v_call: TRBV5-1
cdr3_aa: ASSLGGAGGAYEQY

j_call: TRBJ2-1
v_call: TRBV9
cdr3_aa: ASSDSGGPATGEQF

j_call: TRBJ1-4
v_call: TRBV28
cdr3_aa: ASSSGFAEKLF

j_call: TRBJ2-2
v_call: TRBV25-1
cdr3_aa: ASSRLAGMNTGELF

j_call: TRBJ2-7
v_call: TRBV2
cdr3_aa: ASTGQGLYEQY

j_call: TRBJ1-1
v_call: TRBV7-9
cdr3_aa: ASSLVVLRGITEAF

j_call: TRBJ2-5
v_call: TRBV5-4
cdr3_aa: ASSADRVRETQY

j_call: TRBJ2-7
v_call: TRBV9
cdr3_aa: ASSGGDRGYEQY

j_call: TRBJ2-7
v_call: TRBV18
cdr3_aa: ASSPNGLLSYEQY

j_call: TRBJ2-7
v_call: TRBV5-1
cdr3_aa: ASSGTRTGLDEQY

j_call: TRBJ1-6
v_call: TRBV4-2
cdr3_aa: ASSQKDREISPLH

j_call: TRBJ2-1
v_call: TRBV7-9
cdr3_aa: ASSLSVRNEQF

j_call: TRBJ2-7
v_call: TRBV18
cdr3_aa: ASSRGLPSYEQY

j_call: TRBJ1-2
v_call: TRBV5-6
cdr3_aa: ASSRDQGNNYGYT

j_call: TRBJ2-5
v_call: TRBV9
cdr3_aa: ASSVRTSGRAGEETQY

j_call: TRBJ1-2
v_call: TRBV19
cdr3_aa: ASSAQSGTLGYT

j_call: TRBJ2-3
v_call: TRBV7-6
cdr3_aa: ASSLSAQLPDTQY

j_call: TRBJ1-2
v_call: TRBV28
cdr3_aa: ASSLSIPGYT

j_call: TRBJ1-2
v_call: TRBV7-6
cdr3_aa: ASSSPGHYGYT

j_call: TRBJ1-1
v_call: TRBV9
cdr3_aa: ASSVGERVNTEAF

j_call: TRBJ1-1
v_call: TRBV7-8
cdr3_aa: ASSLVTGNEAF

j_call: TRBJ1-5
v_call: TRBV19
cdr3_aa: ASSSQGAGQPQH

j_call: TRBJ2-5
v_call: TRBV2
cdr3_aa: ASSPIGVGETQY

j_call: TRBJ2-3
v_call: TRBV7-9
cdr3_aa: ASSLDAWRGAPDTQY

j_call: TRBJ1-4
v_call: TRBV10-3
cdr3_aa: AIAQGREKLF

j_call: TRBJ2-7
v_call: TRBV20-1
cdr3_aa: SARFRYEQY

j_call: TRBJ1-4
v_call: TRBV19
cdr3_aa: ASSTVNEKLF

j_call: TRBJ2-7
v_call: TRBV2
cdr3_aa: ASKAWGTGASYEQY

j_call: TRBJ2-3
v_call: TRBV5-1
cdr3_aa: ASSLIGGNNFPQY

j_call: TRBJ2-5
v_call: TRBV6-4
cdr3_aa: ASSDAPRKETQY

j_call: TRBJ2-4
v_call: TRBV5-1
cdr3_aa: ASTLAGGGIQY

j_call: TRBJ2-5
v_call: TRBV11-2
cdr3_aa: ASSLDLGFRDRETQY

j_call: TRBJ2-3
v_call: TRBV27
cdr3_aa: ASSLFRQGDTQY

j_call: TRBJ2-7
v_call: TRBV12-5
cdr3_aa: ASGAASNTGGIYEQY

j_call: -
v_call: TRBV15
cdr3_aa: ATSRDLGYEQY

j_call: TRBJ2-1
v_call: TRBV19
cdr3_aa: ASNKGTGSYNEQF

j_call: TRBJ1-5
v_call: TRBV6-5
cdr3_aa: ASQRDRGDQPQH

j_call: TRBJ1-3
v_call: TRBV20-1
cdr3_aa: SAVRGNTIY

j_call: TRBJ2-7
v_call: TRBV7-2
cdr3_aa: ASSLNAGLYEQY

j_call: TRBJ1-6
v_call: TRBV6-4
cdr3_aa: ASSEGTGVSPLH

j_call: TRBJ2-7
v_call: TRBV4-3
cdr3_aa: ASSQDRWGQTAYEQY

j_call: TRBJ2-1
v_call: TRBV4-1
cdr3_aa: ASKGGRENSEQF

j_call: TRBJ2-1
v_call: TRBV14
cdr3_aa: ASSQDREEQF